This T cell receptor beta chain appears in the sequencing data of a study of beta chain features in type 1 diabetes. Findings and limits, study-wide: TCRB CDR3s were moderately but significantly shorter in Type 1 diabetes patients in all four CD4+ subsets.

Deletions cut 5 bases from V and 4 bases from J, with 21 bases between. The germline CDR1 and CDR2 sequences are SGDLS and YYNGEE. The CDR3 sequence is 16 residues long. This clone showed up just a few times. Its antigen is unidentified. Sequencing targeted expressed TCRB transcripts, as all isolated RNA had been reverse transcribed. Some clones are missing from TCRdb's copy, which holds only in-frame ones; the method was immunoSEQ multiplex PCR. The sample has around 710,000 clones; roughly 12% are singletons. Purities over 98% were achieved in all sorted populations. This TCR derives from a man aged 30 to 39 with type 1 diabetes. Material: naive CD4+ T cells from blood. This chain uses TRBV9 with TRBJ1-1; D uncertain. The CDR3: CASSHGVGPWTTEAFF. In DNA form, the CDR3 reads TGTGCCAGCAGTCACGGTGTAGGTCCTTGGACCACTGAAGCTTTCTTT.